Here is one T cell receptor beta chain with its context. Which antigen it targets is not known. Base qualities are not recorded, but no much larger clone differs from it by a single base. The trial excluded patients who had a history of autoimmune disease or who were on systemic immunosuppression. Peripheral blood for TCR sequencing was collected from all dose cohorts at baseline, on cycle 4 day 1, and on cycle 7 day 1. The samples were taken from a phase I, first-in-human, multicenter, open-label dose-escalation trial of ivuxolimab. Adults with locally advanced or metastatic melanoma, renal cell carcinoma, hepatocellular carcinoma or head and neck squamous cell carcinoma were enrolled in the trial. Before TCR sequencing, CD4+ and CD8+ T cells were separately sorted from peripheral blood. Genomic DNA was extracted from sorted cells for sequencing of the TCRbeta CDR3 region. The immunoSEQ Assay was used to sequence the TCRbeta CDR3 regions. TCRdb provides this immuneACCESS table in a form limited to in-frame rearrangements. Some clones are lacking; in checked studies, under half of them reflect an unresolved V gene, and why the rest are absent is not known. This sample gives more than 80,000 clones in total; about 90% of them show up just once. The leading ten clones occupy 1.5% to 2% of the sample.

The CDR3 runs 16 amino acids, cysteine and phenylalanine included. Only the CDR3 DNA stays, 48 bases, in frame from base 1. V is shortened by 0 bases, J by 4 bases, and the region joining them spans 15 bases. The germline V gene (reference sequence) specifies SEHNR as CDR1 and FQNEAQ as CDR2. These data are taken from a study of OX40 agonist ivuxolimab in advanced cancers. Context from the whole study: Ivuxolimab was an agonistic, fully human IgG2 monoclonal antibody directed against OX40 (CD134), a costimulatory receptor. Of the approximately 50 dose-escalation patients, hepatocellular carcinoma was present in about 20, melanoma in roughly 15, renal cell carcinoma in 9 and head and neck cancer in 9. A male proportion of almost 85% and a mean age of roughly 58 years, ranging from about 23 to 90, were recorded for the dose-escalation cohort. Partial responses occurred in three dose-escalation patients, of whom one had hepatocellular carcinoma and two had cutaneous melanoma. The paper describes the monotherapy dose-escalation part (N of about 52 patients) of the phase I trial of ivuxolimab. Prior anti-PD-1, anti-PD-L1 or anti-CTLA-4 therapy was permitted, and 30% to 45% of dose-escalation patients had received checkpoint inhibitors. Intravenous ivuxolimab was administered to patients every 2 weeks at six dose levels: 0.01, 0.1, 0.3, 1.5, 3 and 10 mg/kg. Peripheral TCRbeta sequencing was intended to test whether TCR sequence diversity was altered and clonal T-cell expansion was caused by ivuxolimab. On the study overall, not on this receptor specifically: Low levels of normalized T-cell clonal expansion were also seen in some nonresponding patients. In partial responders in the 0.1-3.0 mg/kg groups, normalized peripheral clonal expansion was found to be among the lowest, especially among CD8+ T cells. After ivuxolimab, CD8+ T cells had more expanded clones than CD4+ T cells on average. At doses from 0.1 to 3.0 mg/kg, clonal expansion was seen in both CD4+ and CD8+ blood T cells between baseline and week 6. The antigen specificity of the peripheral T cells that underwent clonal expansion was not determined.

The sequence came from an adult with an advanced solid tumor such as melanoma, head and neck, liver or kidney cancer. Recombination linked TRBV7-9 to TRBJ1-2; the best D guess is TRBD1, with 6 bases matching. Sequenced here: CD4+ or CD8+ T cells sorted from blood, sampled in a trial of the OX40 agonist ivuxolimab. The CDR3 protein is CASSLAGLGQSYGYTF. Here is the DNA: TGTGCCAGCAGCTTAGCGGGTCTGGGACAAAGCTATGGCTACACCTTC.